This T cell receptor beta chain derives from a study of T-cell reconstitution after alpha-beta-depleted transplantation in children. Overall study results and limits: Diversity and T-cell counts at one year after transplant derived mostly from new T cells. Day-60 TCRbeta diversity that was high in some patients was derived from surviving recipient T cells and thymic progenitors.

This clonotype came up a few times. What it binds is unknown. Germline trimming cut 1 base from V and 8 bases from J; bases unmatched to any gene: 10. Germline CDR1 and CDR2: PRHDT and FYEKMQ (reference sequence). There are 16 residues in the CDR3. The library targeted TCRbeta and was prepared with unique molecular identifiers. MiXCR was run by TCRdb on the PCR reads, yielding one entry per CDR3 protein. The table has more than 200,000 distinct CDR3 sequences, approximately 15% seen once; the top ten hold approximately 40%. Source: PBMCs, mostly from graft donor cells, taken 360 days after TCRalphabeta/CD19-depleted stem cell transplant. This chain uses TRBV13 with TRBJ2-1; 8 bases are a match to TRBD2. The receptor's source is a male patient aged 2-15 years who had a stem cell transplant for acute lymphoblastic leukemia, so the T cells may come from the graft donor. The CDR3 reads CASSLEGLGGVHEQFF. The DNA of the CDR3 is TGTGCCAGCAGCTTAGAGGGACTAGGTGGGGTCCATGAGCAGTTCTTC. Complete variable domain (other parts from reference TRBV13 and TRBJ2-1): AAGVIQSPRHLIKEKRETATLKCYPIPRHDTVYWYQQGPGQDPQFLISFYEKMQSDKGSIPDRFSAQQFSDYHSELNMSSLELGDSALYFCASSLEGLGGVHEQFFGPGTRLTVL.